Below, 9 T cell receptor beta chains from the same sample are listed, as sequenced in a study of cytomegalovirus exposure and HLA in healthy donors. With 60 Vbeta and 13 Jbeta primers, the PCR was carried out. Here immunoSEQ multiplex PCR was the method, and the copy in TCRdb shows in-frame clones only, minus some. This repertoire shows roughly 100,000 clones, about 60% found once; its top ten account for 4.5% to 5%. Input material: PBMCs. The receptors here all came from a human donor in good health.

This sequence joins TRBV5-4 and TRBJ1-2; D uncertain. V was trimmed by 3 bases and J by 2 bases, leaving 8 bases between them. Germline values: CDR1 SGHNT, CDR2 YYREEE (reference sequence). CDR3 length: 13 amino acids. CDR3 residues: CASSYGPNYGYTF. For the CDR3, the DNA is TGTGCCAGCAGCTACGGTCCGAACTATGGCTACACCTTC. Using reference TRBV5-4 and TRBJ1-2 for the parts outside the CDR3, the full variable domain is ETGVTQSPTHLIKTRGQQVTLRCSSQSGHNTVSWYQQALGQGPQFIFQYYREEENGRGNFPPRFSGLQFPNYSSELNVNALELDDSALYLCASSYGPNYGYTFGSGTRLTVV.

The chain uses TRBV5-1 and TRBJ2-5; D ambiguous. CDR1 and CDR2 (germline): SGHRS, YFSETQ. V lost 0 bases, J lost 2 bases, and 8 bases lay in between. The CDR3 contains 14 residues. CDR3 protein: CASSLDGRQETQYF. The CDR3 DNA follows: TGCGCCAGCAGCTTGGATGGCAGGCAAGAGACCCAGTACTTC.

The CDR3 loop reads CASSYGTSGPYEQYF. The DNA for the CDR3 is TGTGCCAGCAGTTATGGGACTAGCGGACCCTACGAGCAGTACTTC. The V and J genes are TRBV27 and TRBJ2-7, with 11 bases identical to TRBD2. V lost 4 bases, J lost 2 bases, and 4 bases stayed unmatched. The CDR3 extends over 15 amino acids. Germline V gives CDR1 MNHEY, CDR2 SMNVEV (reference sequence).

This clone was detected once. This chain connects TRBV2 to TRBJ2-1; 10 positions agree with TRBD2. This CDR3 has 16 residues. V lost 6 bases, J lost 4 bases, and 9 bases stayed unmatched. From germline, CDR1 is SNHLY and CDR2 FYNNEI. The CDR3 reads CASRDITSGIYNEQFF. The CDR3 nucleotides are TGTGCCAGCAGGGACATCACTAGCGGGATTTACAATGAGCAGTTCTTC. The complete variable domain, with remaining parts taken from reference TRBV2 and TRBJ2-1, reads EPEVTQTPSHQVTQMGQEVILRCVPISNHLYFYWYRQILGQKVEFLVSFYNNEISEKSEIFDDQFSVERPDGSNFTLKIRSTKLEDSAMYFCASRDITSGIYNEQFFGPGTRLTVL.

The V and J genes are TRBV18 and TRBJ2-7; perhaps TRBD1 as D (5 bases). The CDR3 sequence is 16 residues long. Per the germline V gene, CDR1 is KGHSH and CDR2 is LQKENI. V lost 0 bases and J 0 bases, leaving 12 bases between the germline ends. The CDR3 sequence is CASSPPGREASYEQYF. The DNA for the CDR3 is TGTGCCAGCTCACCACCGGGCAGGGAAGCCTCCTACGAGCAGTACTTC. Full variable domain (rest looked up from reference TRBV18 and TRBJ2-7): NAGVMQNPRHLVRRRGQEARLRCSPMKGHSHVYWYRQLPEEGLKFMVYLQKENIIDESGMPKERFSAEFPKEGPSILRIQQVVRGDSAAYFCASSPPGREASYEQYFGPGTRLTVT.

This rearrangement joins TRBV5-1 to TRBJ2-7, with TRBD2 matching over 10 bases. V was pared by 0 bases and J by 1 base, with 4 bases of the junction left unmatched. Looked up from germline, CDR1 is SGHRS and CDR2 is YFSETQ. This CDR3 comprises 16 residues. The CDR3 nucleotides read TGCGCCAGCAGCTTGGATTCTAGCGGGAGTTCCTACGAGCAGTACTTC. Translation gives CASSLDSSGSSYEQYF.

This clone is a singleton in its sample. This chain uses TRBV6-5 with TRBJ2-1; perhaps TRBD2 as D (6 bases). This CDR3 contains 15 residues. Trimming removed 6 bases at V and 8 bases at J, with 20 bases between. Germline V gene data show CDR1 as MNHEY and CDR2 as SVGAGI. CDR3 region: CASSPMGLALDEQFF. For the CDR3, the DNA is TGTGCCAGCAGCCCAATGGGGCTAGCGTTGGATGAGCAGTTCTTC.

J is TRBJ2-7 and V is TRBV23-1; 9 bases match TRBD1. TRBV23-1 is reported as an ORF; its role is uncertain. The V and J ends lost 7 bases and 12 bases, in that order; junction bases with no gene match: 16. The CDR3 sequence is 14 residues long. The CDR3 region is CASTAAGQGRAGYF. The CDR3 bases are TGCGCCAGCACAGCCGCGGGACAGGGCCGCGCGGGGTACTTC.

Details on this clone: The junction shows a germline mismatch at one end, possibly a read error. Other DNA sequences in this specimen translate into the identical CDR3. V and J are TRBV2 and TRBJ1-4; D possibly corresponds to TRBD1 (6 bases). CDR3 length: 15 residues. Germline V gives CDR1 SNHLY, CDR2 FYNNEI. The DNA for the CDR3 is TGTGCTAGCAGGGGTCTCAAGGGGGATAATGAAAAACTGTTTTTT. Protein sequence: CASRGLKGDNEKLFF. The variable domain in full, completed from reference TRBV2 and TRBJ1-4, reads EPEVTQTPSHQVTQMGQEVILRCVPISNHLYFYWYRQILGQKVEFLVSFYNNEISEKSEIFDDQFSVERPDGSNFTLKIRSTKLEDSAMYFCASRGLKGDNEKLFFGSGTQLSVL.